This TCR beta chain was profiled in a study of shared clonotypes between healthy human individuals. Study-wide background: Three plates each covered CD4 naive and memory; CD8 naive two, CD8 memory one.

The method was immunoSEQ multiplex PCR; TCRdb's version includes in-frame clones alone and lacks a portion of them. The table records some 2,400,000 clones, approximately 96% of them present only once. Trimming took 4 bases from V and 2 from J, leaving 12 bases between them. The length of the CDR3 is 15 residues. Germline CDR1 reads SGHTS; CDR2 reads YDEGEE. General observations from the study: Non-shared clonotypes were found to have lower generation probabilities than the clonotypes that were shared by all four of the sorted-subset donors. Clonotypes that were shared across a few donors made up 4.5% to 5% of naive CD4 clonotypes.

In regard to this clone: What it binds is unknown. Other nucleotide sequences in the sample specify the same CDR3.

The rearrangement joins TRBV5-8 to TRBJ1-4; D is undetermined. Sequencing used naive CD4+ T cells sorted from blood. This sample's subset: CD45RA+ positively selected. The TCR originated in a man between 18 and 35 years old in good health. The CDR3 DNA reads as TGTGCCAGCAGCCCCGGACGTCGGACTAATGAAAAACTGTTTTTT. This sequence encodes CASSPGRRTNEKLFF. The full variable domain, with the rest looked up from reference TRBV5-8 and TRBJ1-4, is EAGVTQSPTHLIKTRGQQATLRCSPISGHTSVYWYQQALGLGLQFLLWYDEGEERNRGNFPPRFSGRQFPNYSSELNVNALELEDSALYLCASSPGRRTNEKLFFGSGTQLSVL.